This T cell receptor (beta chain) derives from a study of CD4 T cells in relation to SARS-CoV-2 and coronaviruses. Comment on this clone: Its antigen remains unidentified.

V was pared by 5 bases and J by 0 bases, with 6 bases of the junction left unmatched. The CDR3 runs to 15 residues. In germline, CDR1 is MNHEY, CDR2 SVGAGI. CD4+ T cells from unexposed donors were obtained before the COVID-19 pandemic (2011-2018). The cells were cultured for around ten days before CD4+ T cells were isolated. On days 3 and 7, cultures got half fresh IL-2 medium. Measured with immunoSEQ multiplex PCR; TCRdb has only the in-frame clones, and not every one. The data contain about 18,000 clones, 60% to 80% of them singletons. The chain recombines TRBV6-5 with TRBJ2-7; 8 positions match TRBD2. Specimen: CD4+ T cells from PBMCs, cultured in vitro. This TCR was sampled from a human donor in good health. CDR3 bases: TGTGCCAGCAGTAATAGCGGGGCGAGCTCCTACGAGCAGTACTTC. Translating it yields CASSNSGASSYEQYF.